This TCR beta chain was identified in a study of T cells in Graves' hyperthyroidism and ophthalmopathy. V lost 7 bases to trimming and J lost 8 bases, with 19 bases between them. Germline CDR1 reads KGHDR; CDR2 reads SFDVKD. The CDR3 totals 14 residues. It was RNA transcripts that yielded the amplified TCR beta CDR3 regions. When the TCR CDR3 underwent first-round RT-PCR, the HTBI primer set was used. TCRdb reprocessed the multiplex PCR reads via MiXCR and lists one record per CDR3 protein. The sample carries roughly 500,000 distinct CDR3 sequences, around 46% recorded once. The chain has TRBV24-1 and TRBJ1-2; D remains unclear. This sequence originates from an adult woman with Graves' disease, either hyperthyroidism or ophthalmopathy (not recorded which). The sequencing sample was made of peripheral blood or thyroid tissue (not recorded which). The CDR3 is CATRRGGEHNGYTF. In nucleotides, the CDR3 is TGTGCCACCAGAAGAGGCGGGGAGCATAACGGCTACACCTTC.